This section outlines one T cell receptor (beta chain) sequence together with its context. Its antigen has not been determined. Per-base quality was not reported, and no clone a single base away is much larger than it. The data are from a study of memory CD4+ T cells and cytomegalovirus serostatus (dated by TCRdb to the late 2010s). Regarding the research as a whole: The cohort included about 33 healthy adults from Belgium, of whom 9 were CMV seropositive and 24 were CMV seronegative. To replicate a published TCR-based CMV serostatus classifier, the study sequenced CD4+ memory TCRbeta repertoires from a Belgian cohort whose cytomegalovirus serostatus was known. What the authors observed across the whole study: For CMV serostatus prediction, a median bootstrapped AUC of about 0.96 was reached with the original framework, and a median bootstrapped AUC of roughly 0.9 was reached with a US-trained random forest. Unlike the original study, which covered naive and memory CD4+ and CD8+ populations, the Belgian study sequenced only CD4+CD45RO+ memory cells. On the Belgian cohort, the classifier based on the original framework reached a median bootstrapped AUC of about 0.96, with a 95% CI of 0.76-1.00. The results were interpreted as suggesting that the CMV-associated TCR signature is largely present in the CD4+ memory repertoire. Of under 200 previously reported CMV-associated TCRbeta sequences, around 70 appeared in the CD4+ memory repertoires, each in one to five individuals.

There are 16 amino acids in the CDR3, from cysteine to phenylalanine inclusive. The CDR3 DNA has 48 bases and is translated from base 1. For CDR1 and CDR2, the germline V gene lists SGHNT and YENEEA. Cut back by 1 base and 1 base, the V and J ends lie 13 bases apart. Single viable CD3+CD4+CD8-CD45RO+ cells were sorted as memory CD4+ T cells on a FACSAria II. CMV serostatus was assessed using a Roche Elecsys assay, by which serum IgG against CMV pp150, pp28, p38 and p52 was detected. Following thawing, total CD4+ T cells were enriched through positive selection using CD4 magnetic microbeads. The samples came from a different study that was designed specifically to examine the CD4+ T cell memory repertoire. Following standard operating procedures, peripheral blood mononuclear cells were isolated and cryopreserved, while serum was kept at -80 degrees C. CD3-PerCP (BW264/56), CD4-APC (RPA-T4), CD45RO-PE (UCHT1) and CD8-Pacific Orange (3B5) antibodies were used for staining, and non-viable cells were excluded with Sytox blue.

Genomic DNA was extracted from sorted cells with the Quick-DNA Microprep Kit. Amplification of TCRbeta DNA was done with the immunoSEQ hsTCRbeta kit, following the protocol from the manufacturer. TCRbeta libraries were sequenced on an Illumina MiSeq instrument. As for how the authors treated the data: Following removal of out-of-frame sequences, approximately 2.1 million distinct TCRbeta sequences were retained, with an average of about 63,000 per individual. Each individual was scored by the count of about 150 previously reported CMV-associated TCRbeta sequences and the total productive distinct TCRbeta count. A beta-binomial model was reimplemented in Python, and scikit-learn random forests with default parameters were trained on data from the US cohort. Classifier performance on the Belgian cohort was reported as the median AUC with percentile confidence intervals calculated over 10,000 bootstrap iterations. TCRdb provides this immuneACCESS table in a form limited to in-frame rearrangements. Some clones are lacking; in checked studies, under half of them reflect an unresolved V gene, and why the rest are absent is not known. D and trimming come from the DNA, and the V and J calls and clone size come from that table. The sample table holds about 56,000 clones, of which about 68% were seen once. The ten largest clones represent around 2.7% of the sample.

Recombination joined TRBV11-3 with TRBJ2-5; 7 matching bases give a weak D call of TRBD1. The sequence was obtained from an adult in good health and CMV-seropositive. The sample comprised memory CD4+ T cells from blood. The DNA sequence is TGTGCCAGCAGCTTAGCAGGGGGGACAGCCCAAGAGACCCAGTACTTC. The translation is CASSLAGGTAQETQYF.